Following are 10 T cell receptor beta chains from one sample sequenced in a study of identifying expanded T cells in peripheral blood. Libraries were prepared by immunoSEQ multiplex PCR; TCRdb keeps only in-frame clonotypes and omits some of them. Altogether approximately 91,000 clones are present, about 91% being singletons, with the ten largest covering roughly 4.2%. The sample was blood. Every receptor here comes from a person aged 18 to 75 in good health.

A word on this clone: The junction does not match germline at one end; this may be a read error. V gene TRBV10-3 combines with J gene TRBJ1-5; weak D call: TRBD1 (5 bases). The CDR3 totals 14 residues. Germline CDR1 ENHRY, CDR2 SYGVKD. The CDR3 sequence: CASSPRGGNQPQHF. The CDR3 region has the DNA TGTGCCAGCAGTCCCCGGGGGGGAAATCAGCCCCAGCATTTT.

In this sample, this clone is medium-sized. The chain is built from TRBV19 and TRBJ2-7, with D uncertain. V was pared by 4 bases and J by 2 bases, with 0 bases between. Per the germline V gene, CDR1 is LNHDA and CDR2 is SQIVND (reference sequence). The CDR3 has 10 residues. The CDR3 region is CASSTYEQYF. CDR3 sequence (DNA): TGTGCCAGTAGTACCTACGAGCAGTACTTC.

This rearrangement joins TRBV6-1 to TRBJ1-2; 7 nucleotides agree with TRBD1. J gave up 5 bases and V 6 bases, and 9 bases lay outside the gene matches. The CDR3 is 14 residues long. CDR1 is MNHNS, CDR2 SASEGT, per germline. CDR3 sequence reads: CASRTDRTIYGYTF. The CDR3 DNA reads TGTGCCAGCAGGACGGACAGGACGATTTATGGCTACACCTTC.

The V and J genes are TRBV5-1 and TRBJ1-5; D gene uncertain. Trimming removed 5 bases from V and 4 bases from J, with 16 bases in between. The CDR3 has 15 amino acids. CDR1 and CDR2 from the germline V gene are SGHRS and YFSETQ. CDR3 sequence reads: CASSRGLGQNQPQHF. The CDR3 DNA sequence: TGCGCCAGCAGTCGTGGCTTGGGTCAGAATCAGCCCCAGCATTTT.

The chain has TRBV5-5 and TRBJ1-5; 11 positions agree with TRBD1. Germline V gene data show CDR1 as SGHKS and CDR2 as YYEKEE (reference sequence). V was clipped by 4 bases and J by 6 bases; unmatched bases: 6. This CDR3 region has 15 residues. The CDR3 coding sequence is TGTGCCAGCAGCCGCGGACAGGGGGCGGGTCAGCCCCAGCATTTT. Its translation is CASSRGQGAGQPQHF.

The CDR3 region has the DNA TGTGCCAGCAGCCCCCCCCTATCTCGGTTCTACAATGAGCAGTTCTTC. Its translation: CASSPPLSRFYNEQFF. This chain connects TRBV7-9 to TRBJ2-1; D gene uncertain. The germline CDR1 and CDR2 sequences are SEHNR and FQNEAQ (reference sequence). Trimming removed 5 bases from V and 3 bases from J, with 17 bases in between. The CDR3 has 16 amino acids. Drawing the rest from reference TRBV7-9 and TRBJ2-1, the complete variable domain is DTGVSQNPRHKITKRGQNVTFRCDPISEHNRLYWYRQTLGQGPEFLTYFQNEAQLEKSRLLSDRFSAERPKGSFSTLEIQRTEQGDSAMYLCASSPPLSRFYNEQFFGPGTRLTVL.

This chain links TRBV10-3 with TRBJ2-1; 10 positions match TRBD1. Germline V CDR1 and CDR2: ENHRY, SYGVKD. V lost 4 bases, J lost 5 bases, and 14 bases stayed unmatched. The CDR3 covers 18 residues. CDR3 sequence (DNA): TGTGCCATCAGTGGGAGCCCCCGACAGGGGGCTACCAACAATGAGCAGTTCTTC. Protein product: CAISGSPRQGATNNEQFF.

The V call is TRBV7-9, the J call TRBJ1-1; 7 bases map to TRBD1. V shed 2 bases, J shed 2 bases, and the junction held 2 bases outside the gene matches. The CDR3 runs to 14 residues. The germline CDR1 and CDR2 sequences are SEHNR and FQNEAQ (reference sequence). The CDR3 DNA sequence: TGTGCCAGCAGCTTAACAGGGGAAAACACTGAAGCTTTCTTT. Translation gives CASSLTGENTEAFF.

The V gene is TRBV5-1, the J gene TRBJ2-5; TRBD1 matches 7 bases. V trimming: 4 bases; J trimming: 5 bases; junction bases outside the gene matches: 8. CDR1 is SGHRS, CDR2 YFSETQ, per germline. The CDR3 runs to 14 residues. In DNA form, the CDR3 reads TGCGCCAGCAGCCCAGCGACAGGGTCCGAGACCCAGTACTTC. Amino acid sequence: CASSPATGSETQYF.

The V gene is TRBV28, the J gene TRBJ2-1; D may be TRBD2 (5 bases). V lost 7 bases to trimming and J lost 6 bases, with 19 bases between them. Per the germline V gene, CDR1 is MDHEN and CDR2 is SYDVKM. The CDR3 is 15 residues long. The CDR3 region has the DNA TGTGCCAGCACTACGGACTCCCTAGGATCCAATGAGCAGTTCTTC. Translation gives CASTTDSLGSNEQFF. Looking up the rest from reference TRBV28 and TRBJ2-1 gives the full variable domain: DVKVTQSSRYLVKRTGEKVFLECVQDMDHENMFWYRQDPGLGLRLIYFSYDVKMKEKGDIPEGYSVSREKKERFSLILESASTNQTSMYLCASTTDSLGSNEQFFGPGTRLTVL.